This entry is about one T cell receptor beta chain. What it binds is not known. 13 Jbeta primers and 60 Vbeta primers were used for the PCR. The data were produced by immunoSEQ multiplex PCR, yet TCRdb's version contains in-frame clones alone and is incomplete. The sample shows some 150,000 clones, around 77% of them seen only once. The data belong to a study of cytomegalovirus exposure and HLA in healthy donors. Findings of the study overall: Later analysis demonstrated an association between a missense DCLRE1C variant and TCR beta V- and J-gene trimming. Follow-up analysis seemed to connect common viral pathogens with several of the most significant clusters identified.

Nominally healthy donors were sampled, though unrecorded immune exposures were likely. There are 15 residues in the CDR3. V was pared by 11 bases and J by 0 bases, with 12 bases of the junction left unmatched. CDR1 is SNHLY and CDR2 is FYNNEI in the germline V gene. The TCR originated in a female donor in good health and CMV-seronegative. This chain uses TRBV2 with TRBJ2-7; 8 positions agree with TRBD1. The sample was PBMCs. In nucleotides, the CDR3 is TGTGCCCCCAGCCAGGGGGACAGGCCCTCCTACGAGCAGTACTTC. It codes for CAPSQGDRPSYEQYF.